This TCR beta chain emerged from a study of cytotoxic CD8 clonotypes in ibrutinib-treated CLL. Across the whole study: Sequenced samples delivered averages of around 260,000 productive templates and more than 75,000 productive rearrangements.

Around 1.9 micrograms of genomic DNA, which was extracted from cryopreserved PBMCs, served as the material used for the TCR beta libraries. CDR1 is MNHEY and CDR2 is SMNVEV in the germline V gene (reference sequence). Trimming removed 2 bases from V and 0 bases from J; junction bases left unmatched: 11. CDR3 size: 18 residues. The assay was immunoSEQ multiplex PCR, and TCRdb's table has in-frame clones only and misses some. Of 30,000 to 40,000 clones in the sample, approximately 69% are singletons; the top ten hold around 30%. The receptor was derived from a human donor with chronic lymphocytic leukemia. Sequenced here: PBMCs, sampled before ibrutinib treatment. The V and J genes are TRBV27 and TRBJ2-5, with 8 bases aligning to TRBD2. The CDR3 nucleotides are TGTGCCAGCAGTTTACTCCCTCCAGGTAGCGGGGACCAAGAGACCCAGTACTTC. This sequence encodes CASSLLPPGSGDQETQYF.